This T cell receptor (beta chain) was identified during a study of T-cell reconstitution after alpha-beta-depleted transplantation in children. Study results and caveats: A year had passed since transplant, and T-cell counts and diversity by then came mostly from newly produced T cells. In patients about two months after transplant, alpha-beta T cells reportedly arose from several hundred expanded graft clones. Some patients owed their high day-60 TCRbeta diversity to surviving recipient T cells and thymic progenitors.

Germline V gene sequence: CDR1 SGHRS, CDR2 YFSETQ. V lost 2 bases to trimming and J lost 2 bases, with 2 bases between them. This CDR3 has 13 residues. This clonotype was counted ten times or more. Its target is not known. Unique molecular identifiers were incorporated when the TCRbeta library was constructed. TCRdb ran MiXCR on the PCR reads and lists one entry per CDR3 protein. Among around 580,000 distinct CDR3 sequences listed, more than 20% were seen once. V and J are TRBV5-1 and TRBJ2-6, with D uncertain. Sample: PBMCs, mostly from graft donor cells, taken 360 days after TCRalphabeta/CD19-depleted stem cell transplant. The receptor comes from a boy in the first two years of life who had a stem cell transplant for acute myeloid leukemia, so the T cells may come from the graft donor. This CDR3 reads CASSFAGANVLTF. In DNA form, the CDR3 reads TGCGCCAGCAGCTTCGCTGGGGCCAACGTCCTGACTTTC.